These 19 T cell receptor beta chains share one sample of origin, sequenced in a study of human T cells and chemical hapten exposure. Specified time point: patch test 1, 2 weeks after DPC sensitization. Treatment noted: therapeutic diphenylcyclopropenone sensitization with weekly scalp DPC. MiXCR was run by TCRdb on the RACE reads, yielding one entry per CDR3 protein. The sample has some 180,000 distinct CDR3 sequences; about a fifth are singletons. The sequences come from whole blood, collected in connection with sensitization to the hapten diphenylcyclopropenone (DPC). These receptors were obtained from a woman in her forties or fifties with alopecia areata. Some clones in this sample may be carry-over from other donors' samples.

The chain has TRBV11-2 and TRBJ2-1; TRBD2 agrees at 14 bases. Unmatched junction bases numbered 9, after V lost 6 bases and J lost 8 bases. Germline-derived CDR1 and CDR2 are SGHAT and FQNNGV. CDR3 size: 16 residues. The CDR3 region is CASRLTGLAGVHEQFF. As DNA, the CDR3 is TGTGCCAGCAGATTAACGGGACTAGCGGGAGTACATGAGCAGTTCTTC.

This clonotype was counted a few times. The rearrangement uses TRBV29-1 and TRBJ1-4, with D unresolved. Deletions cut 6 bases from V and 8 bases from J, with 13 bases between. The CDR3 extends over 12 amino acids. Germline-derived CDR1 and CDR2 are SQVTM and ANQGSEA. The CDR3 region is CSVYDQNEKLFF. CDR3 bases: TGCAGCGTCTACGACCAAAACGAAAAACTGTTTTTT. The full variable domain, completed using reference TRBV29-1 and TRBJ1-4, is SAVISQKPSRDICQRGTSLTIQCQVDSQVTMMFWYRQQPGQSLTLIATANQGSEATYESGFVIDKFPISRPNLTFSTLTVSNMSPEDSSIYLCSVYDQNEKLFFGSGTQLSVL.

This chain joins TRBV7-2 and TRBJ1-2, with D maybe TRBD1 (5 bases). V was cut by 7 bases and J by 6 bases, with 18 bases left in between. The CDR3 sequence is 14 residues long. Germline V gene lookup returns CDR1 SGHTA and CDR2 FQGNSA. The CDR3 loop is CASTILGRGHGYTF. The CDR3 DNA sequence: TGTGCCAGCACCATTTTGGGGAGGGGCCATGGCTACACCTTC.

This chain joins TRBV4-1 and TRBJ2-1; D is uncertain. The germline V and J ends were trimmed by 0 bases and 6 bases, with 9 bases remaining between them. CDR3 length: 14 residues. The V gene's germline CDR1 is MGHRA and CDR2 YSYEKL. The CDR3 coding sequence is TGCGCCAGCAGCCAAGATTACGGGTCCAATGAGCAGTTCTTC. It is translated as CASSQDYGSNEQFF.

This clonotype was seen more than once but under ten times. The rearrangement uses TRBV10-3 and TRBJ2-3, with D maybe TRBD1 (6 bases). Germline-derived CDR1 and CDR2 are ENHRY and SYGVKD. With 10 bases removed from V and 0 bases from J, the gap between germline ends came to 17 bases. The CDR3 runs 15 residues. The DNA for the CDR3 is TGTGCCACAGATAACAGGGTGGGCAGCACAGATACGCAGTATTTT. It translates to CATDNRVGSTDTQYF.

This chain connects TRBV12-3 or TRBV12-4 to TRBJ2-3; no reliable D call. V was shortened by 5 bases and J by 5 bases, with 8 bases between the two germline ends. This CDR3 is built from 12 residues. This CDR3 is CASSRVGDTQYF. The CDR3 DNA follows: TGTGCCAGCAGTAGGGTCGGAGATACGCAGTATTTT.

The V and J genes are TRBV3-1 and TRBJ2-1; D may be TRBD1 (5 bases). V was trimmed by 3 bases and J by 8 bases, leaving 11 bases between them. Germline V lookup: CDR1 LGHDT, CDR2 YNNKEL (reference sequence). The CDR3 length is 13 residues. In DNA, the CDR3 is TGTGCCAGCAGCCAGGACATAGGGGATGAGCAGTTCTTC. Protein product: CASSQDIGDEQFF.

This clonotype was counted only a few times. This sequence joins TRBV10-3 and TRBJ1-2, with 9 bases fitting TRBD1. With V trimmed by 8 bases and J by 5 bases, 15 bases remained unmatched. Germline CDR1 and CDR2: ENHRY and SYGVKD. The CDR3 totals 16 residues. The DNA for the CDR3 is TGTGCCATCGGCGAACCGGGACAGGGCTCCTCTTATGGCTACACCTTC. This codes for CAIGEPGQGSSYGYTF.

This clonotype was picked up a small number of times. The gene calls are TRBV10-2 and TRBJ2-3, with TRBD2 identical over 11 bases. The V gene end was trimmed by 7 bases and the J gene end by 5 bases; junction bases not matched to a gene: 2. Germline CDR1 is WSHSY and CDR2 is SAAADI. The CDR3 has 13 residues. The CDR3 sequence is CASKGTSGDTQYF. Here the CDR3 DNA reads TGCGCCAGCAAGGGGACTAGCGGAGATACGCAGTATTTT.

This clonotype turned up a few times. The rearrangement joins TRBV29-1 to TRBJ2-3; TRBD1 matches 7 bases. Germline CDR1 is SQVTM and CDR2 is ANQGSEA. The CDR3 spans 14 residues. V was pared by 4 bases and J by 9 bases, with 13 bases of the junction left unmatched. CDR3 residues: CSVVGGAADQTQYF. CDR3 coding DNA: TGCAGCGTTGTAGGGGGCGCGGCCGACCAGACGCAGTATTTT.

This clonotype has just a few counts. The chain is built from TRBV5-1 and TRBJ2-5; 11 nucleotides align to TRBD2. This CDR3 comprises 15 residues. The V and J ends lost 3 bases and 1 base, in that order; junction bases with no gene match: 2. Germline assignment: CDR1 SGHRS and CDR2 YFSETQ. CDR3 nucleotide sequence: TGCGCCAGCAGCTCCGGGACTAGCGGCCAAGAGACCCAGTACTTC. It is translated as CASSSGTSGQETQYF.

There are a few counts of this clonotype. The chain is built from TRBV6-5 and TRBJ1-2, with unresolved D. V dropped 7 bases and J dropped 6 bases, with 18 bases sitting between them. CDR1 is MNHEY and CDR2 is SVGAGI in the germline V gene. The CDR3 runs 14 residues. The CDR3 here is CASTPGGRVHGYTF. CDR3 nucleotide sequence: TGTGCCAGCACCCCCGGAGGGAGGGTGCATGGCTACACCTTC.

This clonotype has just a few counts. This chain joins TRBV20-1 and TRBJ1-3; D is undetermined. V lost 3 bases and J lost 4, with 13 bases in between. Germline lookup yields CDR1 DFQATT and CDR2 SNEGSKA (reference sequence). This CDR3 has 14 residues. The CDR3 sequence: CSASSRFPGNTIYF. The CDR3, as DNA: TGCAGTGCTAGCTCGAGGTTTCCAGGAAACACCATATATTTT.

The chain couples TRBV20-1 to TRBJ2-3; 7 nucleotides agree with TRBD2. Per the germline V gene, CDR1 is DFQATT and CDR2 is SNEGSKA (reference sequence). J lost 2 bases, V lost 2 bases, and 10 bases had no gene match. The CDR3 is 16 amino acids. The CDR3 bases are TGCAGTGCTAGAAAGATCGCTAGCGGCTACACAGATACGCAGTATTTT. The encoded protein is CSARKIASGYTDTQYF.

As regards this clonotype: The junction differs from germline at one of its ends, possibly a read error. CDR3 protein: CATLRDNTSGGKLSF. For the CDR3, the DNA is TGTGCCACTCTCCGGGATAACACCTCAGGCGGAAAACTGTCTTTT. V and J are TRBV10-3 and TRBJ1-4; D is ambiguous. Germline CDR1 reads ENHRY; CDR2 reads SYGVKD. The CDR3 loop spans 15 amino acids.

The rearrangement joins TRBV5-6 to TRBJ1-1; perhaps TRBD1 as D (5 bases). This CDR3 comprises 16 residues. Germline values: CDR1 SGHDT, CDR2 YYEEEE. Trimming took off 3 bases at V and 3 bases at J, with 18 bases between the two ends. CDR3: CASSWINKGPYTEAFF. As DNA, the CDR3 is TGTGCCAGCAGCTGGATTAACAAGGGGCCGTACACTGAAGCTTTCTTT.

The J gene is TRBJ2-1, the V gene TRBV5-1; 10 nucleotides align to TRBD2. The germline CDR1 and CDR2 sequences are SGHRS and YFSETQ. V shed 4 bases, J shed 9 bases, and the junction held 4 bases outside the gene matches. There are 13 residues in the CDR3. The CDR3 bases are TGCGCCAGCAGCGCTGGGACTAGCGCTGAGCAGTTCTTC. As protein: CASSAGTSAEQFF. Combining the CDR3 with reference TRBV5-1 and TRBJ2-1 gives the whole variable domain KAGVTQTPRYLIKTRGQQVTLSCSPISGHRSVSWYQQTPGQGLQFLFEYFSETQRNKGNFPGRFSGRQFSNSRSEMNVSTLELGDSALYLCASSAGTSAEQFFGPGTRLTVL.

This rearrangement joins TRBV29-1 to TRBJ2-1; 8 bases are shared with TRBD2. This CDR3 is 19 amino acids long. The V segment lost 6 bases and the J segment 0 bases; nucleotides outside the gene matches: 19. Germline V gene lookup returns CDR1 SQVTM and CDR2 ANQGSEA. In nucleotides, the CDR3 is TGCAGCGTAGAGCCGCTAGCGGGCCTAGGGCAAAGCTCCTACAATGAGCAGTTCTTC. Its protein is CSVEPLAGLGQSSYNEQFF.

This chain connects TRBV6-1 to TRBJ2-1; 10 positions agree with TRBD1. The CDR3 runs to 15 residues. V lost 5 bases and J lost 8; bases outside the gene matches: 9. CDR1 is MNHNS, CDR2 SASEGT, per germline. The CDR3 spells CASSTGTGATDEQFF. Here the CDR3 DNA reads TGTGCCAGCAGTACCGGGACAGGGGCCACGGATGAGCAGTTCTTC.